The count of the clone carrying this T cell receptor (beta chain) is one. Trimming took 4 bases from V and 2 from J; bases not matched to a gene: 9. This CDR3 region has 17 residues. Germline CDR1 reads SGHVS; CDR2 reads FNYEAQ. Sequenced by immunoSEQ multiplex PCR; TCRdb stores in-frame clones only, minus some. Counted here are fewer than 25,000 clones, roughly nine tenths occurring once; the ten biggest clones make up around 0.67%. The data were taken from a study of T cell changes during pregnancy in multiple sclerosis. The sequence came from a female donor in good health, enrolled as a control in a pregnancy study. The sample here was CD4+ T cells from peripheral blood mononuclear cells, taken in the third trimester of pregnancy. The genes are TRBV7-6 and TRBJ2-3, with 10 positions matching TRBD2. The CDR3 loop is CASSSGTSARTTDTQYF. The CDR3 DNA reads TGTGCCAGCAGCTCTGGGACTAGCGCCCGAACCACAGATACGCAGTATTTT.